These 5 T cell receptor beta chains were all obtained from the same sample, sequenced in a study of blood T cell repertoires in COVID-19 (dated by TCRdb to about 2020). The library was built by means of the immunoSEQ multiplex PCR assay. TCRdb provides this immuneACCESS table in a form limited to in-frame rearrangements. Some clones are lacking; in checked studies, under half of them reflect an unresolved V gene, and why the rest are absent is not known. In all, the sample holds about 94,000 clones, and roughly four fifths of those were seen once. The ten largest clones represent roughly 6.2% of the sample. Sequencing input: peripheral blood. The receptors stem from a man aged 55 to 70 with acute or convalescent COVID-19.

The chain combines TRBV13 with TRBJ2-1; D is unresolved. Germline assignment: CDR1 PRHDT and CDR2 FYEKMQ (reference sequence). The CDR3 sequence is 12 residues long. With 1 base removed from V and 8 bases from J, the gap between germline ends came to 6 bases. The CDR3 coding sequence is TGTGCCAGCAGCTTAGACGGAGATGAGCAGTTCTTC. Amino acid sequence: CASSLDGDEQFF.

V gene TRBV7-2 combines with J gene TRBJ1-5; 10 nucleotides line up with TRBD1. The ends lost 6 bases at V and 2 bases at J; junction bases unmatched: 4. The CDR3 length is 15 residues. The V gene's germline CDR1 is SGHTA and CDR2 FQGNSA. The CDR3 region has the DNA TGTGCCAGCAGACGGACAGGGGGAGGCAATCAGCCCCAGCATTTT. It codes for CASRRTGGGNQPQHF.

V is TRBV19 and J is TRBJ1-2; 9 bases fit TRBD1. The V segment lost 3 bases and the J segment 4 bases; nucleotides outside the gene matches: 9. CDR1 and CDR2 (germline): LNHDA, SQIVND (reference sequence). This CDR3 region has 16 residues. The CDR3 sequence: CASSMPYRGRGYGYTF. The CDR3 nucleotides are TGTGCCAGTAGTATGCCCTACAGGGGGCGAGGCTATGGCTACACCTTC.

J is TRBJ2-5 and V is TRBV7-2, with no clear D. Trimming cost V 2 bases and J 2 bases, with 12 bases left between them. This CDR3 is 15 amino acids long. The germline V gene has CDR1 SGHTA and CDR2 FQGNSA. The CDR3 is CASSLRSQLQETQYF. Written as DNA, the CDR3 is TGTGCCAGCAGCTTAAGATCTCAGTTACAAGAGACCCAGTACTTC.

The chain joins TRBV7-8 to TRBJ1-1; D gene unclear. This CDR3 is built from 14 residues. V lost 1 base and J 1 base, leaving 7 bases between the germline ends. CDR1 and CDR2 from the germline V gene are SGHVS and FQNEAQ. The DNA for the CDR3 is TGTGCCAGCAGCTTAGTTTCAGGGAACACTGAAGCTTTCTTT. Encoded protein: CASSLVSGNTEAFF.